This T cell receptor (beta chain) was observed in a study of T cells in localized non-small cell lung cancer. Study results and limitations: Tumor trailed uninvolved adjacent lung in T cell clonality, which peaked there. Median detection of top 100 tumor clones in adjacent lung was approximately 50 clones.

The ends were cut back, 8 bases at V and 0 bases at J, with 14 bases in the middle. The CDR3 has 14 residues. Germline V gene lookup returns CDR1 LNHDA and CDR2 SQIVND (reference sequence). Note on this clone: The target antigen is unknown.

Libraries were prepared by immunoSEQ multiplex PCR; TCRdb keeps only in-frame clonotypes and omits some of them. Of 40,000 to 50,000 clones in the sample, roughly 90% are singletons; the top ten hold about 2.5%. This TCR derives from a female donor over 55 with stage I squamous cell lung carcinoma. The sample consisted of peripheral blood, taken before any cancer treatment. The J gene is TRBJ2-7, the V gene TRBV19, with a weak D call TRBD1 (6 bases). CDR3 sequence: CASGTGTYSYEQYF. The CDR3 nucleotides are TGTGCCAGTGGAACCGGGACATACTCCTACGAGCAGTACTTC.